The rows below give T cell receptor beta chains drawn from one sample of a study of neoadjuvant anti-PD-1 for oral cavity cancer. Libraries were prepared by immunoSEQ multiplex PCR; TCRdb keeps only in-frame clonotypes and omits some of them. Of around 34,000 clones listed, roughly 89% are singletons. This sample comprised PBMCs, obtained before nivolumab (anti-PD-1) treatment. The receptors here all came from a person aged 40 to 85 with oral cavity squamous cell carcinoma. CDR3s include the opening cysteine and the closing phenylalanine or tryptophan. A D gene is named only where the DNA matches it firmly. Size tells how often a clone was seen (once, few, many) or the class of an expanded clone, and some rows leave it out.

d_call,j_call,clone_size,v_call,cdr3_aa,cdr3_nt
TRBD1,TRBJ2-1,NA,TRBV7-2,CASRIGTGPSYNEQFF,TGTGCCAGCAGAATAGGGACAGGCCCCTCCTACAATGAGCAGTTCTTC
NA,TRBJ2-6,NA,TRBV25-1,CATSPGANVLTF,TGTGCCACGTCCCCCGGGGCCAACGTCCTGACTTTC
NA,TRBJ1-6,NA,TRBV18,CASSPVGEASYNSPLHF,TGTGCCAGCTCACCAGTGGGCGAAGCTTCCTATAATTCACCCCTCCACTTT
NA,TRBJ2-2,NA,TRBV2,CASKYELRGELFF,TGTGCCAGCAAATATGAGTTGCGCGGGGAGCTGTTTTTT
TRBD1,TRBJ1-5,NA,TRBV10-2,CASVQGAYQPQHF,TGCGCCAGTGTACAGGGGGCTTATCAGCCCCAGCATTTT
NA,TRBJ2-2,NA,TRBV14,CASSQGHSGELFF,TGTGCCAGCAGCCAAGGTCACAGCGGGGAGCTGTTTTTT
NA,TRBJ2-2,once,TRBV6-5,CASSYRPTGELFF,TGTGCCAGCAGTTACAGGCCGACCGGGGAGCTGTTTTTT
TRBD1,TRBJ2-1,NA,TRBV7-2,CASSQQTGGANNEQFF,TGTGCCAGCAGCCAACAGACAGGGGGTGCCAACAATGAGCAGTTCTTC
TRBD2,TRBJ2-2,NA,TRBV6-6,CASRTSENTGELFF,TGTGCCAGCCGAACTAGCGAAAACACCGGGGAGCTGTTTTTT
TRBD1,TRBJ2-5,NA,TRBV11-2,CASSANRDRGYRETQYF,TGTGCCAGCAGCGCCAACCGGGACAGGGGGTATCGGGAGACCCAGTACTTC
NA,TRBJ1-2,NA,TRBV28,CASSLSQAGVGYGYTF,TGTGCCAGCAGTTTAAGTCAGGCAGGGGTAGGCTATGGCTACACCTTC
NA,TRBJ2-1,once,TRBV11-3,CASSRRGPDEQFF,TGTGCCAGCAGCCGACGTGGCCCGGATGAGCAGTTCTTC
TRBD1,TRBJ2-5,NA,TRBV6-1,CASREPTGRGTETQYF,TGTGCCAGCAGGGAACCTACGGGCAGGGGGACAGAGACCCAGTACTTC
NA,TRBJ1-1,few,TRBV7-9,CASSPGRIAMNTEAFF,TGTGCCAGCAGCCCCGGACGGATAGCCATGAACACTGAAGCTTTCTTT
TRBD1,TRBJ2-3,NA,TRBV29-1,CSVLGKPGQSIDTQYF,TGCAGCGTTCTAGGTAAGCCGGGACAGTCAATAGATACGCAGTATTTT
TRBD1,TRBJ1-2,NA,TRBV6-4,CASRSQGEHYGYTF,TGTGCCAGCAGAAGTCAGGGGGAGCACTATGGCTACACCTTC
TRBD1,TRBJ2-3,NA,TRBV5-6,CASSPLPGQGDSNTQYF,TGTGCCAGCAGCCCGCTTCCGGGACAGGGTGATTCGAATACGCAGTATTTT
TRBD1,TRBJ1-2,NA,TRBV4-3,CASSQDREADYGYTF,TGCGCCAGCAGCCAGGACAGGGAGGCCGACTATGGCTACACCTTC
TRBD1,TRBJ2-3,NA,TRBV7-8,CASSEGAASPDTQYF,TGTGCCAGCAGCGAGGGGGCGGCTTCCCCAGATACGCAGTATTTT
TRBD1,TRBJ1-2,NA,TRBV6-5,CATRPDRGHYGYTF,TGTGCCACCAGACCAGACAGGGGCCACTATGGCTACACCTTC
NA,TRBJ2-3,once,TRBV9,CASSVQGGGSGTDTQYF,TGTGCCAGCAGCGTCCAAGGGGGGGGTTCGGGCACAGATACGCAGTATTTT
TRBD1,TRBJ2-7,NA,TRBV4-1,CASSQARGLYEQYF,TGCGCCAGCAGCCAAGCAAGGGGGCTTTACGAGCAGTACTTC
TRBD1,TRBJ2-1,NA,TRBV10-1,CASSDGTTGTWDEQFF,TGCGCCAGCAGTGATGGTACGACAGGGACGTGGGATGAGCAGTTCTTC